The 26 T cell receptor beta chains below all came from one sample that was sequenced in a study of blood T cells in healthy people across ages. Through a sample-barcoded 5' primer and a J-beta primer mix, a second PCR was run for roughly 6 to 12 cycles. TCRdb re-called the 5' RACE reads through MiXCR, storing one row per CDR3 protein. The sample records approximately 600,000 distinct CDR3 sequences, roughly 58% being singletons. Sequences were obtained from blood. These receptors all come from a man aged 60 to 69 in good health.

The J gene is TRBJ2-5, the V gene TRBV25-1, with TRBD2 matching over 12 bases. Germline CDR1 and CDR2: MGHDK and SYGVNS. V lost 5 bases and J lost 3; bases outside the gene matches: 4. This CDR3 is built from 15 residues. The CDR3 DNA reads as TGTGCCAGCAGTCAAGCTAGCGGGGGGGAAGAGACCCAGTACTTC. This gives the protein CASSQASGGEETQYF.

The chain joins TRBV7-9 to TRBJ2-7, with D maybe TRBD1 (5 bases). V shed 5 bases and J shed 2 bases, with 16 bases lying between them. The CDR3 is made up of 15 amino acids. Germline V lookup: CDR1 SEHNR, CDR2 FQNEAQ (reference sequence). CDR3 region: CASSPVGAGTYEQYF. For the CDR3, the DNA is TGTGCCAGCAGCCCTGTAGGGGCAGGAACCTACGAGCAGTACTTC.

V and J are TRBV20-1 and TRBJ2-5; 14 positions match TRBD2. Germline assignment: CDR1 DFQATT and CDR2 SNEGSKA (reference sequence). The V segment lost 1 base and the J segment 4 bases; nucleotides outside the gene matches: 5. The CDR3 extends over 16 amino acids. DNA of the CDR3: TGCAGTGCTAGAGTTGCGACTAGCGGGGGGGGAGAGACCCAGTACTTC. It is translated as CSARVATSGGGETQYF.

The table lists this clonotype with a few counts. The chain recombines TRBV3-1 with TRBJ1-2; D gene uncertain. The CDR3 is 15 residues long. Germline values: CDR1 LGHDT, CDR2 YNNKEL (reference sequence). Trimming removed 2 bases from V and 5 bases from J, with 15 bases in between. CDR3 nucleotide sequence: TGTGCCAGCAGCCAACTTTCCCGGGCAGAGTATGGCTACACCTTC. This encodes CASSQLSRAEYGYTF. Full variable domain (outside the CDR3, taken from reference TRBV3-1 and TRBJ1-2): DTAVSQTPKYLVTQMGNDKSIKCEQNLGHDTMYWYKQDSKKFLKIMFSYNNKELIINETVPNRFSPKSPDKAHLNLHINSLELGDSAVYFCASSQLSRAEYGYTFGSGTRLTVV.

V usage is TRBV20-1 and J usage is TRBJ2-3; TRBD2 might be the D (6 bases). Germline CDR1 is DFQATT and CDR2 is SNEGSKA (reference sequence). The CDR3 is 14 amino acids. This chain's CDR3 is CSARRGRSTDTQYF. The CDR3 DNA reads as TGCAGCGCGAGGCGGGGCAGGAGCACAGATACGCAGTATTTT.

The table lists this clonotype with a count of one. CDR3 sequence: CASSPRGHMNTEAFF. The CDR3 DNA reads TGTGCCAGCAGCCCGCGGGGTCATATGAACACTGAAGCTTTCTTT. The chain has TRBV13 and TRBJ1-1; D is uncertain. This CDR3 is 15 amino acids long. Germline V CDR1 and CDR2: PRHDT, FYEKMQ (reference sequence). Trimming pared 5 bases from V and 0 bases from J, leaving 13 bases between.

This clonotype was detected only a few times. The J gene is TRBJ1-4, the V gene TRBV6-6, with no clear D. CDR3 size: 15 residues. V shed 0 bases and J shed 8 bases, with 13 bases lying between them. Germline-derived CDR1 and CDR2 are MNHNY and SVGAGI (reference sequence). For the CDR3, the DNA is TGTGCCAGCAGTTACTCGGACGCGAGGAACGAAAAACTGTTTTTT. Protein: CASSYSDARNEKLFF.

The CDR3 DNA reads TGTGCCATCAGTGAGTCGGGCAGGCGGGGTGGCACAGATACGCAGTATTTT. Translation gives CAISESGRRGGTDTQYF. This rearrangement joins TRBV10-3 to TRBJ2-3; D possibly corresponds to TRBD2 (6 bases). Germline V gives CDR1 ENHRY, CDR2 SYGVKD. V lost 0 bases, J lost 1 base, and 14 bases lay in between. The CDR3 loop spans 17 amino acids.

A few counts support this clonotype. The rearrangement links TRBV29-1 to TRBJ2-5; possibly TRBD1 for D (6 bases). The CDR3 consists of 12 residues. V was pared by 7 bases and J by 5 bases, with 14 bases between. Germline CDR1 is SQVTM and CDR2 is ANQGSEA. The chain's CDR3 is CSAHRARETQYF. CDR3 coding DNA: TGCAGCGCCCACAGGGCCCGGGAGACCCAGTACTTC.

This chain joins TRBV5-8 and TRBJ2-1; D ambiguous. V lost 5 bases, J lost 6 bases, and 21 bases lay in between. The germline gives CDR1 SGHTS, CDR2 YDEGEE. CDR3 size: 16 residues. The CDR3 reads CASSWTYDTAPNEQFF. In nucleotides, the CDR3 is TGTGCCAGCAGTTGGACCTATGACACGGCCCCCAATGAGCAGTTCTTC.

This clonotype was detected only a few times. This rearrangement joins TRBV5-1 to TRBJ2-2; no definite D call. Trimming shortened V by 6 bases and J by 1 base, and 4 bases separated the two germline ends. This CDR3 contains 12 residues. Germline CDR1 reads SGHRS; CDR2 reads YFSETQ. The CDR3 is CASNVNTGELFF. CDR3 sequence (DNA): TGCGCCAGCAACGTGAACACCGGGGAGCTGTTTTTT.

This clonotype was picked up one time. V is TRBV2 and J is TRBJ2-1; D gene uncertain. This CDR3 is built from 10 residues. Germline loops: CDR1 SNHLY, CDR2 FYNNEI. V gave up 8 bases and J gave up 7 bases, with 6 bases separating them. The CDR3: CASVGNEQFF. CDR3 DNA: TGTGCCAGCGTGGGAAATGAGCAGTTCTTC. Combining the CDR3 with reference TRBV2 and TRBJ2-1 gives the whole variable domain EPEVTQTPSHQVTQMGQEVILRCVPISNHLYFYWYRQILGQKVEFLVSFYNNEISEKSEIFDDQFSVERPDGSNFTLKIRSTKLEDSAMYFCASVGNEQFFGPGTRLTVL.

This clonotype was seen a handful of times. This rearrangement joins TRBV5-1 to TRBJ2-7, with a tentative D call TRBD1 (6 bases). The CDR3 runs 16 residues. V gave up 1 base and J gave up 3 bases, with 17 bases separating them. CDR1 and CDR2 from the germline V gene are SGHRS and YFSETQ. CDR3 in amino acids: CASSLPHWTVSYEQYF. CDR3 nucleotide sequence: TGCGCCAGCAGCTTGCCCCACTGGACAGTCAGCTACGAGCAGTACTTC.

The chain combines TRBV4-1 with TRBJ1-3; a possible D gene is TRBD1 (6 bases). Germline assignment: CDR1 MGHRA and CDR2 YSYEKL. This CDR3 contains 19 residues. Trimming took 0 bases from V and 2 from J, leaving 20 bases between them. CDR3 in amino acids: CASSQDPYDFNRAGNTIYF. The CDR3 nucleotides read TGCGCCAGCAGCCAAGATCCCTACGATTTTAACAGGGCTGGAAACACCATATATTTT.

The chain is built from TRBV25-1 and TRBJ2-5; unclear D gene. Trimming took off 0 bases at V and 6 bases at J, with 17 bases between the two ends. The CDR3 length is 16 residues. Germline loops: CDR1 MGHDK, CDR2 SYGVNS. In DNA form, the CDR3 reads TGTGCCAGCAGTGAATATGGTGAAGGTTCCGAGAAGACCCAGTACTTC. Protein: CASSEYGEGSEKTQYF.

This clonotype has more than one count but fewer than ten. The chain is built from TRBV6-9 and TRBJ2-7; D is perhaps TRBD1 (6 bases). Germline V gene data show CDR1 as MNHGY and CDR2 as SVAAGI. CDR3 size: 13 residues. V lost 3 bases and J 3 bases, leaving 9 bases between the germline ends. The CDR3 region is CASSYDRIYEQYF. CDR3 coding DNA: TGTGCCAGCAGTTACGACAGGATCTACGAGCAGTACTTC.

This clonotype showed up just a few times. This sequence joins TRBV5-1 and TRBJ2-4; maybe TRBD2 (5 bases). Trimming cost V 0 bases and J 13 bases, with 11 bases left between them. In germline, CDR1 is SGHRS, CDR2 YFSETQ. This CDR3 region has 12 residues. CDR3 sequence (DNA): TGCGCCAGCAGCTTGGATCTGTGGGAGCAGTACTTC. It yields the protein CASSLDLWEQYF.

V usage is TRBV5-1 and J usage is TRBJ2-1; 8 nucleotides line up with TRBD2. Unmatched junction bases numbered 9, after V lost 0 bases and J lost 7 bases. This CDR3 is 16 amino acids long. Germline V gene lookup returns CDR1 SGHRS and CDR2 YFSETQ. In DNA form, the CDR3 reads TGCGCCAGCAGCTTGGCCCCCGGGGGGGCCGGGAATGAGCAGTTCTTC. Protein: CASSLAPGGAGNEQFF. Drawing the rest from reference TRBV5-1 and TRBJ2-1, the complete variable domain is KAGVTQTPRYLIKTRGQQVTLSCSPISGHRSVSWYQQTPGQGLQFLFEYFSETQRNKGNFPGRFSGRQFSNSRSEMNVSTLELGDSALYLCASSLAPGGAGNEQFFGPGTRLTVL.

A remark on this clonotype: A much larger clone differs by one base, so this may be a read error. For the CDR3, the DNA is TGTGCCAGCACCCAGCGGGACAGGGATTGCCTAGCCAAAAACATTCGGTACTTC. Its translation is CASTQRDRDCLAKNIRYF. The chain combines TRBV21-1 with TRBJ2-4; TRBD1, the table's D call, was not compared with the DNA. TRBV21-1 is assigned pseudogene status. There are 18 residues in the CDR3.

This clonotype was detected a few times. V gene TRBV4-2 combines with J gene TRBJ2-7; 12 bases are shared with TRBD1. The junction had 6 bases not matched to a gene; V was cut back by 0 bases and J by 3 bases. The CDR3 is 17 residues long. Germline CDR1 reads LGHNA; CDR2 reads YNFKEQ. CDR3 sequence reads: CASSQDWGQGASYEQYF. Here the CDR3 DNA reads TGTGCCAGCAGCCAAGACTGGGGACAGGGGGCGAGCTACGAGCAGTACTTC.

This clonotype was counted between two and nine times. The chain uses TRBV3-1 and TRBJ1-2; D uncertain. The CDR3 loop spans 14 amino acids. The germline V gene encodes CDR1 LGHDT and CDR2 YNNKEL (reference sequence). The V end was cut by 1 base, the J end by 6 bases, with 12 bases between. As DNA, the CDR3 is TGTGCCAGCAGCCAAGGTCGCAGGATTAATGGCTACACCTTC. Its translation: CASSQGRRINGYTF.

Note on this clonotype: This sequence may be a read error, since a much larger clone differs from it by one base. The chain is built from TRBV2 and TRBJ2-4; TRBD1 is a possible D gene (6 bases). The DNA end is a closer match to TRBJ2-7, so the J assignment may be wrong. CDR1 SNHLY and CDR2 FYNNEI come from the germline V gene. The CDR3 spans 12 residues. CDR3 region: CASRQGRYEQYF. The CDR3 region has the DNA TGTGCCAGCAGACAGGGCCGCTACGAGCAGTACTTC.

In this sample, this clonotype turned up once. The rearrangement joins TRBV2 to TRBJ2-7, with D uncertain. Germline lookup yields CDR1 SNHLY and CDR2 FYNNEI. Between the trimmed V and J ends, which lost 4 bases and 0 bases, there was a span of 10 bases. The CDR3 consists of 14 residues. The CDR3 DNA follows: TGTGCCAGCAGTGGGATGCGTACCTCCTACGAGCAGTACTTC. Protein: CASSGMRTSYEQYF.

The CDR3 DNA sequence: TGTGCCAGCAGCCCTAGGGGCAGGGTACTAGCCAAAAACATTCAGTACTTC. Translating gives CASSPRGRVLAKNIQYF. The J gene is TRBJ2-4, the V gene TRBV7-2; D may be TRBD1 (5 bases). The CDR3 covers 17 residues. In germline, CDR1 is SGHTA, CDR2 FQGNSA. The V and J ends lost 5 bases and 0 bases respectively, with 17 bases between them.

The chain joins TRBV20-1 to TRBJ2-6; the D is unclear. V was shortened by 6 bases and J by 0 bases, with 18 bases between the two germline ends. The CDR3 is made up of 17 amino acids. CDR1 is DFQATT and CDR2 is SNEGSKA in the germline V gene (reference sequence). CDR3: CSAPVGPLPSGANVLTF. CDR3 nucleotide sequence: TGCAGTGCCCCGGTGGGCCCCCTTCCCTCTGGGGCCAACGTCCTGACTTTC.

This clonotype was counted only a few times. The junction does not match germline at one end; this may be a read error. The rearrangement links TRBV2 to TRBJ2-1, with 8 bases aligning to TRBD1. Looked up from germline, CDR1 is SNHLY and CDR2 is FYNNEI. The CDR3 covers 15 residues. CDR3 bases: TGTGCCAGCAGCGAAGGGGGACAGGCCTACAATGAGCAGTTCTTC. Amino acids: CASSEGGQAYNEQFF.